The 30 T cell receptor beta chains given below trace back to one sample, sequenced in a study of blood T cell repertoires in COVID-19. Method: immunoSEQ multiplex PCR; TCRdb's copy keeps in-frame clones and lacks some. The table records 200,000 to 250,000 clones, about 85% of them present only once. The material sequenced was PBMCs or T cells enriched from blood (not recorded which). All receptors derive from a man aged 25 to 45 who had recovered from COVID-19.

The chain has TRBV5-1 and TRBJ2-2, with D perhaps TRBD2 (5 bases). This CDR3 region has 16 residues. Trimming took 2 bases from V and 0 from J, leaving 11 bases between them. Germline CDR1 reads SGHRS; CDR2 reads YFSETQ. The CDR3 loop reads CASSFGRGANTGELFF. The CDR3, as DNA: TGCGCCAGCAGCTTCGGTCGGGGAGCGAACACCGGGGAGCTGTTTTTT.

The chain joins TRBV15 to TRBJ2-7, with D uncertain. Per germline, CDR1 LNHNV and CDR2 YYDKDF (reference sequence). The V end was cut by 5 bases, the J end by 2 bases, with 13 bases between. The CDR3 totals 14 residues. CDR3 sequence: CATSQPYSPYEQYF. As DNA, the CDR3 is TGTGCCACCAGCCAACCTTATAGTCCCTACGAGCAGTACTTC.

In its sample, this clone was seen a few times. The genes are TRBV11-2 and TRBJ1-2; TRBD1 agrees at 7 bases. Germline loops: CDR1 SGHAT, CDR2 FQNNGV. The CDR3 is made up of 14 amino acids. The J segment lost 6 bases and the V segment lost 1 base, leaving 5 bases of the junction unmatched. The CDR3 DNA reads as TGTGCCAGCAGCTTAGGGACAGGCCTTGATGGCTACACCTTC. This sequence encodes CASSLGTGLDGYTF.

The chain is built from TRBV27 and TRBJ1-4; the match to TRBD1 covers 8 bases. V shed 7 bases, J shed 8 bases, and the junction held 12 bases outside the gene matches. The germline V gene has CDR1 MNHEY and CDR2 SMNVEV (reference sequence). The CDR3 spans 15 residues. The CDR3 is CASKFWDRPGEKLFF. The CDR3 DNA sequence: TGTGCCAGCAAATTCTGGGACAGGCCTGGCGAAAAACTGTTTTTT.

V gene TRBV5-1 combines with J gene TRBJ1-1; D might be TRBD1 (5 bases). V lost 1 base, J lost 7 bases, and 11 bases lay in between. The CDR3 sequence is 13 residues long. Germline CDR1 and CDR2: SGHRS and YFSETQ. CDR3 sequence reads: CASSLPGEGEAFF. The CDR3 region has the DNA TGCGCCAGCAGCTTGCCGGGGGAAGGTGAAGCTTTCTTT.

CDR3 in amino acids: CASTLPGVGGYGYTF. DNA of the CDR3: TGTGCCAGTACCCTACCCGGGGTAGGTGGGTATGGCTACACCTTC. The chain combines TRBV19 with TRBJ1-2; no clear D gene. V was cut by 7 bases and J by 5 bases, with 20 bases left in between. Germline CDR1 reads LNHDA; CDR2 reads SQIVND (reference sequence). The CDR3 totals 15 residues.

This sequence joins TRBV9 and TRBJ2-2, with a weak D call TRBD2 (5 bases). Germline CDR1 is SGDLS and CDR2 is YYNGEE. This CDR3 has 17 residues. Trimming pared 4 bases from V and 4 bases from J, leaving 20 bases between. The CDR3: CASSHAITGNSTGELFF. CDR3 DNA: TGTGCCAGCAGCCACGCTATTACCGGGAATAGCACCGGGGAGCTGTTTTTT. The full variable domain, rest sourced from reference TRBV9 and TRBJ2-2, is DSGVTQTPKHLITATGQRVTLRCSPRSGDLSVYWYQQSLDQGLQFLIQYYNGEERAKGNILERFSAQQFPDLHSELNLSSLELGDSALYFCASSHAITGNSTGELFFGEGSRLTVL.

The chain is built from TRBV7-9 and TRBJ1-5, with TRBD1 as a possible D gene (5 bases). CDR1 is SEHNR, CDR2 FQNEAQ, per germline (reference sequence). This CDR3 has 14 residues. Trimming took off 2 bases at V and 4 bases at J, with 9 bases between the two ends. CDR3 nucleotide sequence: TGTGCCAGCAGCTTATCCGACAGTAATCAGCCCCAGCATTTT. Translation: CASSLSDSNQPQHF.

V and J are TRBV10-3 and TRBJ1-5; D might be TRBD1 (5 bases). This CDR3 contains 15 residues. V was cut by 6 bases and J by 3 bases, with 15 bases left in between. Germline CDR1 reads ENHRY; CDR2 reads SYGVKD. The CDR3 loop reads CAISQTRQPNQPQHF. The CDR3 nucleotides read TGTGCCATCAGCCAGACTAGACAGCCCAATCAGCCCCAGCATTTT.

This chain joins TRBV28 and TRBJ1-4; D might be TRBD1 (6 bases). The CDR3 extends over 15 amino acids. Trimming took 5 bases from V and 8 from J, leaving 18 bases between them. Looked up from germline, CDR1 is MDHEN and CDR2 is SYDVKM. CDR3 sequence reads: CASSILRDKGEKLFF. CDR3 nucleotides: TGTGCCAGCAGTATACTCCGGGACAAAGGAGAAAAACTGTTTTTT. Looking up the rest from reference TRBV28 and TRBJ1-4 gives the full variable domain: DVKVTQSSRYLVKRTGEKVFLECVQDMDHENMFWYRQDPGLGLRLIYFSYDVKMKEKGDIPEGYSVSREKKERFSLILESASTNQTSMYLCASSILRDKGEKLFFGSGTQLSVL.

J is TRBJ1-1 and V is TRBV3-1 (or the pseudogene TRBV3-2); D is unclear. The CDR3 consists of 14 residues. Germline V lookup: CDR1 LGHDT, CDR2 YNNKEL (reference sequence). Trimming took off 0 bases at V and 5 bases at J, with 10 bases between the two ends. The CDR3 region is CASSQESRYTEAFF. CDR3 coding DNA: TGTGCCAGCAGCCAAGAGTCCAGATATACTGAAGCTTTCTTT.

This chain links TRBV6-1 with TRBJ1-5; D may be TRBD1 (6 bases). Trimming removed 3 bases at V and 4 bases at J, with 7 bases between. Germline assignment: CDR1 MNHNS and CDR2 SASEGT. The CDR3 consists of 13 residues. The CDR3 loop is CASSDRGNQPQHF. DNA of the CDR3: TGTGCCAGCAGTGACAGGGGAAATCAGCCCCAGCATTTT.

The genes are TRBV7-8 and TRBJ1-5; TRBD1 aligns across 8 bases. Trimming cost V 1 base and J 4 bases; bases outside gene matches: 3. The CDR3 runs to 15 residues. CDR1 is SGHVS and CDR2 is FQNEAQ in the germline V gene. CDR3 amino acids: CASSLERTGNQPQHF. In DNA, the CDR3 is TGTGCCAGCAGCTTAGAACGGACAGGGAATCAGCCCCAGCATTTT.

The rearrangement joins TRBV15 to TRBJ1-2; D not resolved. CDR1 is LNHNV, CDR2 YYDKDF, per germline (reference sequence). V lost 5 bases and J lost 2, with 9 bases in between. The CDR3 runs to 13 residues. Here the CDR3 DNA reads TGTGCCACCAGCTCCGGGGAGAACTATGGCTACACCTTC. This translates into CATSSGENYGYTF.

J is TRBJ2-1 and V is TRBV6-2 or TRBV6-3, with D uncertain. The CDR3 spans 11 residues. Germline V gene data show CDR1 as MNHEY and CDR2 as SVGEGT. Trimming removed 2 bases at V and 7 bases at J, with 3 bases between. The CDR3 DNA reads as TGTGCCAGCAGTTACGAGAATGAGCAGTTCTTC. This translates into CASSYENEQFF.

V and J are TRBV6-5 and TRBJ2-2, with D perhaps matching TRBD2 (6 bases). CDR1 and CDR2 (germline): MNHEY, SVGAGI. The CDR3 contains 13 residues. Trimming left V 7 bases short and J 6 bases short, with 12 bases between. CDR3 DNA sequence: TGTGCCAGCACAAAGGGACTGGCCGGGGAGCTGTTTTTT. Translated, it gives CASTKGLAGELFF.

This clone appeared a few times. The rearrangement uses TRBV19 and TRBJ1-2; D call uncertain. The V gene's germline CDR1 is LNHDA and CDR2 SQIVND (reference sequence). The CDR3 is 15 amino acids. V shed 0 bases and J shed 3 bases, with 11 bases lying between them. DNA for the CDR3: TGTGCCAGTAGTATAGATCGTGACGGAGACTATGGCTACACCTTC. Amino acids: CASSIDRDGDYGYTF.

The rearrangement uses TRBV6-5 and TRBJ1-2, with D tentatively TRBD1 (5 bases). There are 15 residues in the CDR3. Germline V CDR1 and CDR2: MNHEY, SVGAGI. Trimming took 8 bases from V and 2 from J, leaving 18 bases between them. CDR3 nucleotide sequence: TGTGCCAGCTCGAGGAGTTCGCAGGGCAACTATGGCTACACCTTC. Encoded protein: CASSRSSQGNYGYTF.

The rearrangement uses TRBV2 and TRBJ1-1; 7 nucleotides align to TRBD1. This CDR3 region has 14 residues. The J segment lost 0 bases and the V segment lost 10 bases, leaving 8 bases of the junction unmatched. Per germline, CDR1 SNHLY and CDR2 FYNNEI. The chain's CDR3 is CAIGQGVMNTEAFF. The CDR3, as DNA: TGTGCCATCGGGCAGGGGGTTATGAACACTGAAGCTTTCTTT.

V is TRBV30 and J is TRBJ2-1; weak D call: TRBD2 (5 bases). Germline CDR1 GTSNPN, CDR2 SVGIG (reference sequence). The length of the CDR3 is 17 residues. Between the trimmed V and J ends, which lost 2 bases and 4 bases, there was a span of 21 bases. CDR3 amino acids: CAWSTANRTRVYNEQFF. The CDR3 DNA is TGTGCCTGGAGTACCGCCAACCGGACTCGGGTTTACAATGAGCAGTTCTTC.

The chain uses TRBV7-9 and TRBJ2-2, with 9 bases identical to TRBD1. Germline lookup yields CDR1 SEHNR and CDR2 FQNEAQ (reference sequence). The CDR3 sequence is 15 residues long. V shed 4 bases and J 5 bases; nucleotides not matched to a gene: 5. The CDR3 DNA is TGTGCCAGCAGCTGGGACAGGGTAACGACCGGGGAGCTGTTTTTT. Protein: CASSWDRVTTGELFF.

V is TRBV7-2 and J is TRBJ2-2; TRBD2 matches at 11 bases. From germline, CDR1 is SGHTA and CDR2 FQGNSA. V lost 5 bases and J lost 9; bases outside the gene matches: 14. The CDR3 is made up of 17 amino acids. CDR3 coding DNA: TGTGCCAGCAGCCGCACCGGGACTAGCGGCATTTTGAGGGAGCTGTTTTTT. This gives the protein CASSRTGTSGILRELFF.

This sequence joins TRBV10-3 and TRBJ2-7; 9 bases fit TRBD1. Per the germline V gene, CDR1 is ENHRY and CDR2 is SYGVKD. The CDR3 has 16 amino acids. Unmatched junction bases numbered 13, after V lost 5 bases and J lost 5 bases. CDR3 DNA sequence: TGTGCCATCAGTCAGGCGGCACGGGACAGGGCCCACGAGCAGTACTTC. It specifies CAISQAARDRAHEQYF.

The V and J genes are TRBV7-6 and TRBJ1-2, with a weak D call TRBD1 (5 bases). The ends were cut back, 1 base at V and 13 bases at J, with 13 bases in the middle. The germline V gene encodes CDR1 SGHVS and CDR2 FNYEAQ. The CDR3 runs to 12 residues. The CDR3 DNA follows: TGTGCCAGCAGCTTAGGAGACAGCCGAATCACCTTC. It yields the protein CASSLGDSRITF.

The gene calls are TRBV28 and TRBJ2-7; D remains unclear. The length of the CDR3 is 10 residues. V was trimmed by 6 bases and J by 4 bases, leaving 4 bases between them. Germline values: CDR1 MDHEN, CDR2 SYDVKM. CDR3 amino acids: CASSRYEQYF. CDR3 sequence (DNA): TGTGCCAGCAGCAGATACGAGCAGTACTTC. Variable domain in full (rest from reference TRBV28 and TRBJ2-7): DVKVTQSSRYLVKRTGEKVFLECVQDMDHENMFWYRQDPGLGLRLIYFSYDVKMKEKGDIPEGYSVSREKKERFSLILESASTNQTSMYLCASSRYEQYFGPGTRLTVT.

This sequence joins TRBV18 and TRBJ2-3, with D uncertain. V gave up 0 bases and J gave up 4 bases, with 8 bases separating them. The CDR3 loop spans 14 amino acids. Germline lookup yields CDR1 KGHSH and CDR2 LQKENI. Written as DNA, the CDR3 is TGTGCCAGCTCACCACCGTTAGAGCCAGATACGCAGTATTTT. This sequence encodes CASSPPLEPDTQYF.

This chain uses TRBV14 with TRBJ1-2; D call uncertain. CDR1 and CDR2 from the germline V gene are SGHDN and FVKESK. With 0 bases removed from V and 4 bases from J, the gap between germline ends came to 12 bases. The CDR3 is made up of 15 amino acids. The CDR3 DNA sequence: TGTGCCAGCAGCCAAGATATTACCGGGTTCTATGGCTACACCTTC. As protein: CASSQDITGFYGYTF. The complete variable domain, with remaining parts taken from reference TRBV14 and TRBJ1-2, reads EAGVTQFPSHSVIEKGQTVTLRCDPISGHDNLYWYRRVMGKEIKFLLHFVKESKQDESGMPNNRFLAERTGGTYSTLKVQPAELEDSGVYFCASSQDITGFYGYTFGSGTRLTVV.

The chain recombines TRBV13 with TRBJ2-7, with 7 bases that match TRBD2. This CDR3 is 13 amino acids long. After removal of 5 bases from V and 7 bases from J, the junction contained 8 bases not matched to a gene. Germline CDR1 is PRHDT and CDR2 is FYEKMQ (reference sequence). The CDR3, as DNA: TGTGCCAGCAGCCCAAGGGAGGGCTGGGAGCAGTACTTC. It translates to CASSPREGWEQYF.

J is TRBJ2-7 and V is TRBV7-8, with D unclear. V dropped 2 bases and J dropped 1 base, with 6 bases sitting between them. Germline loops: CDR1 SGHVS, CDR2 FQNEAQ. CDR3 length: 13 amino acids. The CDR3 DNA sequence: TGTGCCAGCAGCTTAAGTCGGTCCTACGAGCAGTACTTC. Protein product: CASSLSRSYEQYF.

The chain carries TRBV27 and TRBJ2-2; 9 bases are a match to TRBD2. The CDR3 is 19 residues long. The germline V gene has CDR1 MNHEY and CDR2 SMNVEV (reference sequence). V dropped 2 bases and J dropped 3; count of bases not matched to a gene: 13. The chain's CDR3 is CASSLGGSGSLYYTGELFF. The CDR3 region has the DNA TGTGCCAGCAGTTTAGGGGGTAGCGGGAGCCTATACTACACCGGGGAGCTGTTTTTT.